The 22 T cell receptor beta chains reported below all come from one sample, sequenced in a study of T-cell reconstitution after alpha-beta-depleted transplantation in children. Preparation of the TCRbeta library involved a method that used unique molecular identifiers. Using its own MiXCR run on the PCR reads, TCRdb lists one record per CDR3 protein. In the table there are some 100,000 distinct CDR3 sequences, 20% to 25% of which are singletons. This material consisted of PBMCs, taken before TCRalphabeta/CD19-depleted stem cell transplant. Receptors originate from a boy between 2 and 15 years old with acute lymphoblastic leukemia, due to receive a stem cell transplant.

The sample holds many counts of this clonotype. V usage is TRBV5-5 and J usage is TRBJ1-4; D perhaps matches TRBD1 (5 bases). Per germline, CDR1 SGHKS and CDR2 YYEKEE (reference sequence). The CDR3 extends over 16 amino acids. Trimming stripped 2 bases from V and 4 bases from J, with 15 bases between. The CDR3 sequence: CASSLGSGVLNEKLFF. CDR3 bases: TGTGCCAGCAGCTTAGGCTCGGGGGTCCTTAATGAAAAACTGTTTTTT. The full variable domain, rest sourced from reference TRBV5-5 and TRBJ1-4, is DAGVTQSPTHLIKTRGQQVTLRCSPISGHKSVSWYQQVLGQGPQFIFQYYEKEERGRGNFPDRFSARQFPNYSSELNVNALLLGDSALYLCASSLGSGVLNEKLFFGSGTQLSVL.

This sequence joins TRBV4-1 and TRBJ2-2, with 8 bases identical to TRBD2. Looked up from germline, CDR1 is MGHRA and CDR2 is YSYEKL. The junction had 3 bases not matched to a gene; V was cut back by 3 bases and J by 6 bases. The CDR3 sequence is 14 residues long. CDR3 DNA: TGCGCCAGCAGCCAGGCCGGGGGGGCCGGGGAGCTGTTTTTT. Amino acids: CASSQAGGAGELFF.

This clonotype counts as medium-sized (0.01 to 0.1%). The chain is built from TRBV20-1 and TRBJ2-1; either TRBD1 or TRBD2 may fit D (5 bases each). The V end lost 0 bases, the J end lost 1 base, and 13 bases lay between the germline ends. Germline V gene sequence: CDR1 DFQATT, CDR2 SNEGSKA (reference sequence). The CDR3 sequence is 16 residues long. The CDR3, as DNA: TGCAGTGCTAGAGATCAGAGGGGCCGGTCCTACAATGAGCAGTTCTTC. It specifies CSARDQRGRSYNEQFF.

Points on this clonotype: Relative to the germline gene, one junction end is altered; a read error may explain this. The chain joins TRBV4-2 to TRBJ2-1; D uncertain. Germline CDR1 and CDR2: LGHNA and YNFKEQ. The CDR3 runs 14 residues. The CDR3 sequence is CASSPEVSYNGQFF. In DNA, the CDR3 is TGTGCCAGCAGCCCAGAGGTTTCCTACAATGGGCAGTTCTTC.

Many counts were recorded for this clonotype. This chain connects TRBV20-1 to TRBJ2-2; D tentatively fits TRBD1 or TRBD2 (6 bases each). This CDR3 region has 15 residues. The germline gives CDR1 DFQATT, CDR2 SNEGSKA (reference sequence). V was clipped by 1 base and J by 7 bases, with 16 bases between them. The DNA for the CDR3 is TGCAGTGCTAGAGGTCGGGGGCTAAGGAGCGGGGAGCTGTTTTTT. Its translation: CSARGRGLRSGELFF.

This clonotype was observed many times. The chain joins TRBV4-1 to TRBJ1-6; possibly TRBD1 for D (5 bases). Germline loops: CDR1 MGHRA, CDR2 YSYEKL. This CDR3 is built from 19 residues. Trimming removed 0 bases at V and 6 bases at J, with 21 bases between. Here the CDR3 DNA reads TGCGCCAGCAGCCAAGATCCTTCGTCGAGGGGAATGAGTAATTCACCCCTCCACTTT. It yields the protein CASSQDPSSRGMSNSPLHF.

The sample holds a few counts of this clonotype. The chain combines TRBV5-1 with TRBJ2-1; TRBD2 is a possible D gene (6 bases). The germline CDR1 and CDR2 sequences are SGHRS and YFSETQ. Trimming took off 6 bases at V and 8 bases at J, with 18 bases between the two ends. The CDR3 totals 14 residues. The CDR3 is CASNAEGPLDEQFF. CDR3 bases: TGCGCCAGCAATGCGGAGGGGCCTCTGGATGAGCAGTTCTTC.

The V gene is TRBV20-1, the J gene TRBJ1-1; a possible D gene is TRBD1 (5 bases). Germline CDR1 DFQATT, CDR2 SNEGSKA (reference sequence). Trimming removed 6 bases from V and 5 bases from J, with 16 bases in between. The CDR3 contains 13 residues. The chain's CDR3 is CSAYHRGGTEAFF. DNA of the CDR3: TGCAGTGCCTATCATCGGGGGGGTACTGAAGCTTTCTTT.

This clonotype was observed a handful of times. The gene calls are TRBV20-1 and TRBJ2-7, with a tentative D call TRBD1 (5 bases). Germline V CDR1 and CDR2: DFQATT, SNEGSKA (reference sequence). The CDR3 loop spans 14 amino acids. Trimming took 0 bases from V and 2 from J, leaving 11 bases between them. CDR3 nucleotide sequence: TGCAGTGCTAGAGATGCACAGGCCACCTACGAGCAGTACTTC. Its protein is CSARDAQATYEQYF.

The rearrangement uses TRBV2 and TRBJ2-1; D gene ambiguous. Germline loops: CDR1 SNHLY, CDR2 FYNNEI. This CDR3 region has 11 residues. V was pared by 8 bases and J by 8 bases, with 10 bases between. CDR3 residues: CASGRGDEQFF. The DNA for the CDR3 is TGTGCCAGCGGGCGTGGGGATGAGCAGTTCTTC.

This clonotype was observed many times. The genes are TRBV2 and TRBJ2-1, with a weak D call TRBD2 (5 bases). This CDR3 contains 14 residues. Trimming cost V 2 bases and J 6 bases, with 11 bases left between them. In germline, CDR1 is SNHLY, CDR2 FYNNEI. The CDR3 coding sequence is TGTGCCAGCAGTGAAACTAGTACAACCAATGAGCAGTTCTTC. This codes for CASSETSTTNEQFF.

The chain couples TRBV12-3 or TRBV12-4 to TRBJ2-1; D could derive from TRBD1 or TRBD2 (5 bases each). The germline V and J ends were trimmed by 3 bases and 4 bases, with 16 bases remaining between them. This CDR3 is built from 16 residues. The CDR3 sequence is CASSLHTWDEYNEQFF. CDR3 sequence (DNA): TGTGCCAGCAGTTTGCACACATGGGACGAGTACAATGAGCAGTTCTTC.

This clonotype appeared many times. CDR3 sequence: CASSFDRVGQETQYF. The CDR3 nucleotides read TGCGCCAGCAGCTTCGATCGGGTTGGGCAAGAGACCCAGTACTTC. The chain links TRBV5-1 to TRBJ2-5; no reliable D call. V was shortened by 2 bases and J by 2 bases, with 13 bases between the two germline ends. This CDR3 is 15 amino acids long. Germline-derived CDR1 and CDR2 are SGHRS and YFSETQ.

V gene TRBV4-1 combines with J gene TRBJ2-2, with 7 nucleotides matching TRBD2. The CDR3 has 19 amino acids. Germline CDR1 MGHRA, CDR2 YSYEKL. V shed 1 base and J 2 bases; nucleotides not matched to a gene: 13. The CDR3 sequence: CASSQGFRSSGTNTGELFF. The CDR3 bases are TGCGCCAGCAGCCAAGGGTTCAGGTCTAGCGGAACAAACACCGGGGAGCTGTTTTTT.

The chain is built from TRBV20-1 and TRBJ1-5; 8 bases agree with TRBD1. The germline V gene encodes CDR1 DFQATT and CDR2 SNEGSKA (reference sequence). The CDR3 consists of 15 residues. V lost 6 bases, J lost 7 bases, and 14 bases stayed unmatched. DNA of the CDR3: TGCAGTGCGAAATTTACAGGGGGTGGGTTACAGCCCCAGCATTTT. Amino acids: CSAKFTGGGLQPQHF.

This sequence joins TRBV28 and TRBJ2-7; D remains ambiguous. The CDR3 has 16 residues. Germline V gives CDR1 MDHEN, CDR2 SYDVKM. Deletions cut 4 bases from V and 4 bases from J, with 20 bases between. CDR3 nucleotides: TGTGCCAGCAGTTCCTTGTTGGTGTCTATAAATTACGAGCAGTACTTC. Its translation is CASSSLLVSINYEQYF.

The chain uses TRBV5-4 and TRBJ2-1, with unresolved D. This CDR3 spans 12 amino acids. CDR1 is SGHNT, CDR2 YYREEE, per germline (reference sequence). V lost 3 bases, J lost 8 bases, and 9 bases lay in between. CDR3 sequence: CASSSGSYEQFF. CDR3 in DNA: TGTGCCAGCAGCTCCGGTAGCTATGAGCAGTTCTTC. Full variable domain (outside the CDR3, taken from reference TRBV5-4 and TRBJ2-1): ETGVTQSPTHLIKTRGQQVTLRCSSQSGHNTVSWYQQALGQGPQFIFQYYREEENGRGNFPPRFSGLQFPNYSSELNVNALELDDSALYLCASSSGSYEQFFGPGTRLTVL.

The chain couples TRBV12-3 or TRBV12-4 to TRBJ2-7, with D possibly being TRBD2 (6 bases). The CDR3 extends over 14 amino acids. The V gene lost 6 bases and the J gene lost 5 bases, with 17 bases spanning the gap. CDR3 amino acids: CASSLIAAKNEQYF. DNA for the CDR3: TGTGCCAGCAGCCTGATAGCGGCCAAAAACGAGCAGTACTTC.

The CDR3 sequence: CASSPWETQYF. The CDR3 coding sequence is TGTGCCAGCAGCCCCTGGGAGACCCAGTACTTC. This chain joins TRBV7-2 and TRBJ2-5; D gene unclear. The CDR3 contains 11 residues. From germline, CDR1 is SGHTA and CDR2 FQGNSA. The V end was cut by 5 bases, the J end by 5 bases, with 6 bases between.

In its sample, this clonotype was seen once. The chain recombines TRBV20-1 with TRBJ2-1; 7 bases are a match to TRBD2. V was pared by 0 bases and J by 6 bases, with 8 bases of the junction left unmatched. This CDR3 comprises 15 residues. CDR1 is DFQATT and CDR2 is SNEGSKA in the germline V gene (reference sequence). CDR3 nucleotide sequence: TGCAGTGCTAGAGATCTCGCGGGAGTAGGCAATGAGCAGTTCTTC. Translating it yields CSARDLAGVGNEQFF.

This clonotype was counted ten times or more. V usage is TRBV21-1 and J usage is TRBJ2-2; the table's D call TRBD1 went unverified against the DNA. TRBV21-1 is a recognized pseudogene. This CDR3 is built from 16 residues. The DNA of the CDR3 is TGTGCCAGCAGCAAAGTTAATACCCAGGGCACCGGGGAGCTGTTTTTT. The encoded protein is CASSKVNTQGTGELFF.

The chain joins TRBV4-2 to TRBJ2-6; 9 bases are shared with TRBD1. The CDR3 contains 17 residues. The V segment lost 4 bases and the J segment 0 bases; nucleotides outside the gene matches: 4. Germline V gene data show CDR1 as LGHNA and CDR2 as YNFKEQ. The CDR3 coding sequence is TGTGCCAGCAGCCGGACAGGGGAGGGCTCTGGGGCCAACGTCCTGACTTTC. The encoded protein is CASSRTGEGSGANVLTF.